A single T cell receptor beta chain is shown here with its context. Its cognate antigen is unknown. This entry is derived from a study of T cell responses to AZD1222 COVID-19 vaccine. Study outcomes and limitations: Spike regions recognized by vaccine-associated CD4 TCRs spanned the protein, led by 160-218 and 743-854. Spike-specific TCR breadth and depth both grew after two AZD1222 doses.

Trimming took 4 bases from V and 6 from J; bases not matched to a gene: 4. CDR3 size: 14 residues. The germline V gene has CDR1 SGHRS and CDR2 YFSETQ. The data were produced by immunoSEQ multiplex PCR, yet TCRdb's version contains in-frame clones alone and is incomplete. The data contain 95,000 to 150,000 clones, about 85% of them singletons. The genes are TRBV5-1 and TRBJ1-4; 9 bases agree with TRBD1. This receptor was obtained from an adult who received the AZD1222 COVID-19 vaccine. The sequencing here drew on peripheral blood, taken 28 days after the second AZD1222 dose. CDR3 nucleotides: TGCGCCAGCAGCATCAGGACAGGGGATGAAAAACTGTTTTTT. This translates into CASSIRTGDEKLFF. Full variable domain (remainder filled in from reference TRBV5-1 and TRBJ1-4): KAGVTQTPRYLIKTRGQQVTLSCSPISGHRSVSWYQQTPGQGLQFLFEYFSETQRNKGNFPGRFSGRQFSNSRSEMNVSTLELGDSALYLCASSIRTGDEKLFFGSGTQLSVL.